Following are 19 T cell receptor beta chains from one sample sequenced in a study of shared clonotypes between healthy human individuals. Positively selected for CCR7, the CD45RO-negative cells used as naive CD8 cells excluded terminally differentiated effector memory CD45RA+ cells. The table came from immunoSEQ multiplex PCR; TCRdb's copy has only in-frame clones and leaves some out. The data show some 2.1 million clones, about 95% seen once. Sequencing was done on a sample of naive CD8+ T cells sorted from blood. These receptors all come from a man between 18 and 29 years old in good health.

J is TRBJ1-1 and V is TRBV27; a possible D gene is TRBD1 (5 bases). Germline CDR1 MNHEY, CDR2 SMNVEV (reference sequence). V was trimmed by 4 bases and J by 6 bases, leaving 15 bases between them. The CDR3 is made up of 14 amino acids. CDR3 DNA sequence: TGTGCCAGCAGTTGGTACCCAGGACAAGCTGAAGCTTTCTTT. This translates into CASSWYPGQAEAFF.

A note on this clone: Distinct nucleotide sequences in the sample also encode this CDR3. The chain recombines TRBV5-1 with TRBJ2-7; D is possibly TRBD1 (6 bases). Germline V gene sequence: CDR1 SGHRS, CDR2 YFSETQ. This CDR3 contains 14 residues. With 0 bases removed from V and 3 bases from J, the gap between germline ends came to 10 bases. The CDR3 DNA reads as TGCGCCAGCAGCTTGGCCGGACAGAGCTACGAGCAGTACTTC. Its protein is CASSLAGQSYEQYF.

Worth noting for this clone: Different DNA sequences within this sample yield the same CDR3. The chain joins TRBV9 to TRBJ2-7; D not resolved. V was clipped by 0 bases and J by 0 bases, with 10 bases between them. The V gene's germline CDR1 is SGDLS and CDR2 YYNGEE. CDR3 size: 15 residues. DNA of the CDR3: TGTGCCAGCAGCGTAGGCCCTTCTAGCTCCTACGAGCAGTACTTC. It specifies CASSVGPSSSYEQYF.

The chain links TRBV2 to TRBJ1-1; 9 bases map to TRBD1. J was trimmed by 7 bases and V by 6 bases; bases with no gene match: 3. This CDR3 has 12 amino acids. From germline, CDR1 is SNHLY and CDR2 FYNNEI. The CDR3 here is CASRDRGGEAFF. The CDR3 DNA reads TGTGCCAGCAGGGACAGGGGTGGTGAAGCTTTCTTT. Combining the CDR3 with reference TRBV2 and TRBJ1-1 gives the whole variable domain EPEVTQTPSHQVTQMGQEVILRCVPISNHLYFYWYRQILGQKVEFLVSFYNNEISEKSEIFDDQFSVERPDGSNFTLKIRSTKLEDSAMYFCASRDRGGEAFFGQGTRLTVV.

The CDR3 region is CASSLAGHSSYEQYF. The CDR3 nucleotides read TGTGCCAGCAGCTTAGCCGGACACTCCTCCTACGAGCAGTACTTC. The chain combines TRBV7-9 with TRBJ2-7, with D possibly being TRBD1 (5 bases). The CDR3 has 15 residues. The germline CDR1 and CDR2 sequences are SEHNR and FQNEAQ (reference sequence). With 0 bases removed from V and 0 bases from J, the gap between germline ends came to 9 bases.

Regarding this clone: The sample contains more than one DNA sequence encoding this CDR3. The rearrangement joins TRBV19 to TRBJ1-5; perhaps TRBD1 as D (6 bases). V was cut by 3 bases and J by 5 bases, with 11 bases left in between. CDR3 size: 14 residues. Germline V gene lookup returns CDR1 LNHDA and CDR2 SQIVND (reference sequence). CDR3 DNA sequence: TGTGCCAGTAGTATCAGGGACACCTATCAGCCCCAGCATTTT. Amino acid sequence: CASSIRDTYQPQHF.

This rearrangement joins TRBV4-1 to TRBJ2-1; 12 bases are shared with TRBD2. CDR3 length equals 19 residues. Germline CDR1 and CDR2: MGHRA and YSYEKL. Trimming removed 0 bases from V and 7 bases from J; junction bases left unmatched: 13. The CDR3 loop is CASSQDNLASGGAWNEQFF. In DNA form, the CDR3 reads TGCGCCAGCAGCCAAGATAATCTGGCTAGCGGGGGGGCTTGGAATGAGCAGTTCTTC.

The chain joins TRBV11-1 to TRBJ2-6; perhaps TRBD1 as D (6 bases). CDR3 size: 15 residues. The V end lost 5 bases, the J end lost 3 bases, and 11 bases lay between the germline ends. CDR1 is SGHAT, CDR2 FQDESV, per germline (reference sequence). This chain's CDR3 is CASSLQGYGANVLTF. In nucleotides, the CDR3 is TGTGCCAGCAGCCTACAGGGATATGGGGCCAACGTCCTGACTTTC.

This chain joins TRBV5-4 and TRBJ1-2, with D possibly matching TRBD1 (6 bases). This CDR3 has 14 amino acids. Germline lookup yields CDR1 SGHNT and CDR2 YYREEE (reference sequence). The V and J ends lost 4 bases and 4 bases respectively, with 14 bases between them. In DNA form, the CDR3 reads TGTGCCAGCAGCGGCAGGGGAGAGGGCTATGGCTACACCTTC. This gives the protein CASSGRGEGYGYTF.

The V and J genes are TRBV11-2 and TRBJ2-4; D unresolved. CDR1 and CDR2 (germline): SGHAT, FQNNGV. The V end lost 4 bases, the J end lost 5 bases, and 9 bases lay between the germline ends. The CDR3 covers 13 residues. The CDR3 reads CASSWDPQNIQYF. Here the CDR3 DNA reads TGTGCCAGCAGCTGGGATCCCCAAAACATTCAGTACTTC.

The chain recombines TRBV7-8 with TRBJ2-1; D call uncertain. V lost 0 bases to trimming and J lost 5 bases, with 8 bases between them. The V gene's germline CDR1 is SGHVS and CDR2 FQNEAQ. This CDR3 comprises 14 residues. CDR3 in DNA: TGTGCCAGCAGCTTAGCGCGGCTAGACAATGAGCAGTTCTTC. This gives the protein CASSLARLDNEQFF. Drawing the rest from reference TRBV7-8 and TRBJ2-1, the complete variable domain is GAGVSQSPRYKVAKRGQDVALRCDPISGHVSLFWYQQALGQGPEFLTYFQNEAQLDKSGLPSDRFFAERPEGSVSTLKIQRTQQEDSAVYLCASSLARLDNEQFFGPGTRLTVL.

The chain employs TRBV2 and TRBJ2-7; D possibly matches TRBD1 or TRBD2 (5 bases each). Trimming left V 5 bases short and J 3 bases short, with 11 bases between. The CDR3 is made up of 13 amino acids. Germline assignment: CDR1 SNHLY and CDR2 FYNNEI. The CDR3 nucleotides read TGTGCCAGCAGTTCGGGACGGATCTACGAGCAGTACTTC. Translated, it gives CASSSGRIYEQYF.

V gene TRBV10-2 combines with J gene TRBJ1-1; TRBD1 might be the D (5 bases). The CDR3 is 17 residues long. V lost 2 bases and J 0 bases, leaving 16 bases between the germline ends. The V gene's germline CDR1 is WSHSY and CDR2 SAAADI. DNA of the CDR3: TGCGCCAGCAGTGAGGCGGGGCCAACCATTGTGAACACTGAAGCTTTCTTT. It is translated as CASSEAGPTIVNTEAFF.

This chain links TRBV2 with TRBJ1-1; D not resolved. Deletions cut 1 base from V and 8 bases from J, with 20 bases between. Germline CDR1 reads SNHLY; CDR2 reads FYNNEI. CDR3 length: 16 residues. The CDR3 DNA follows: TGTGCCAGCAGTGAAGTAGGCCACCCAGAGGGCATAGAAGCTTTCTTT. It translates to CASSEVGHPEGIEAFF. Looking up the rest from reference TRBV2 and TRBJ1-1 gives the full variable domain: EPEVTQTPSHQVTQMGQEVILRCVPISNHLYFYWYRQILGQKVEFLVSFYNNEISEKSEIFDDQFSVERPDGSNFTLKIRSTKLEDSAMYFCASSEVGHPEGIEAFFGQGTRLTVV.

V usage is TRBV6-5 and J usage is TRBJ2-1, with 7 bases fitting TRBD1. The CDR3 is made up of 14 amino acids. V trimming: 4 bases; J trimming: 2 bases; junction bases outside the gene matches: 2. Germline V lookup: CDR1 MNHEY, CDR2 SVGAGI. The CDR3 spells CASSLDRPYNEQFF. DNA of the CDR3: TGTGCCAGCAGTTTGGACAGGCCCTACAATGAGCAGTTCTTC.

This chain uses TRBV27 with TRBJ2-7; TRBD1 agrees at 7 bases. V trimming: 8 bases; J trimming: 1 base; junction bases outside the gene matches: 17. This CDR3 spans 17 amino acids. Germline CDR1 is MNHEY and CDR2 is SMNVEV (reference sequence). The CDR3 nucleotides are TGTGCCAGCGGACCTCACATGGGACAGTTGTATTCCTACGAGCAGTACTTC. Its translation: CASGPHMGQLYSYEQYF.

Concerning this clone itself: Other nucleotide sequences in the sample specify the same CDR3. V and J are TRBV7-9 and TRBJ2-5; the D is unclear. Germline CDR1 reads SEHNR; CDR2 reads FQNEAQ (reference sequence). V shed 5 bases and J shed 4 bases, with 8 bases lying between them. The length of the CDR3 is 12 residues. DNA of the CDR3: TGTGCCAGCAGCCTGGGCGTAGAGACCCAGTACTTC. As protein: CASSLGVETQYF.

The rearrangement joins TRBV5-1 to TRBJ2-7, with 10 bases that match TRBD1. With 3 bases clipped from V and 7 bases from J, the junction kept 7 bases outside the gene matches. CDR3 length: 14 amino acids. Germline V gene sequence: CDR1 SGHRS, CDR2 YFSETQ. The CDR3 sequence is CASSSWDRGREQYF. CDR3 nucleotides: TGCGCCAGCAGCTCCTGGGACAGGGGTAGAGAGCAGTACTTC.

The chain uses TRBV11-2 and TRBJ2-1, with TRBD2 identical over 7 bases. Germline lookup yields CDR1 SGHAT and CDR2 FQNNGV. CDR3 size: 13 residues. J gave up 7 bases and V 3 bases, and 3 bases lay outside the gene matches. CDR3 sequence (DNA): TGTGCCAGCAGCTTGGGACTACTTAATGAGCAGTTCTTC. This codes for CASSLGLLNEQFF. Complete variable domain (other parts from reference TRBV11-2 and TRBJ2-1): EAGVAQSPRYKIIEKRQSVAFWCNPISGHATLYWYQQILGQGPKLLIQFQNNGVVDDSQLPKDRFSAERLKGVDSTLKIQPAKLEDSAVYLCASSLGLLNEQFFGPGTRLTVL.